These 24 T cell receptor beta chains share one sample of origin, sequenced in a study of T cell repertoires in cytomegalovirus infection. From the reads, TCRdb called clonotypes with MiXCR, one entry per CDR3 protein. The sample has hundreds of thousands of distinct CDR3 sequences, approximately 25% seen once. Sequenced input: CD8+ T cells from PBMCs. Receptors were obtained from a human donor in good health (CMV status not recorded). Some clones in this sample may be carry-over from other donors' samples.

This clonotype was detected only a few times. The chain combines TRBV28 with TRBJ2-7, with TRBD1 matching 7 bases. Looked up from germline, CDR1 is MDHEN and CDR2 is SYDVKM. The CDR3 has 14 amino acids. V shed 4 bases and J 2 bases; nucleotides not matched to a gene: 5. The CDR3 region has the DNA TGTGCCAGCAGTTCGACAGGGTTCCCCTACGAGCAGTACGTC. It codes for CASSSTGFPYEQYV.

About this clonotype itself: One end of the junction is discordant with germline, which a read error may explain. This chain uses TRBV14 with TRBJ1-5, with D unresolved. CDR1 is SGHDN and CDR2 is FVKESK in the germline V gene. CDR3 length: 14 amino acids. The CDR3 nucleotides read TGTGCCAGCAACCAAGTAGGAAAAGGGCAGCCCCAGCATTTT. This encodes CASNQVGKGQPQHF.

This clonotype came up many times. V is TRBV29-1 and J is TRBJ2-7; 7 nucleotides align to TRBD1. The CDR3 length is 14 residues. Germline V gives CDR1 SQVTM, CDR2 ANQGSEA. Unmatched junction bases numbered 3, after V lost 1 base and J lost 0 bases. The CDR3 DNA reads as TGCAGCGTTGAAGTAGGGGACAGCTCCTACGAGCAGTACTTC. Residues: CSVEVGDSSYEQYF.

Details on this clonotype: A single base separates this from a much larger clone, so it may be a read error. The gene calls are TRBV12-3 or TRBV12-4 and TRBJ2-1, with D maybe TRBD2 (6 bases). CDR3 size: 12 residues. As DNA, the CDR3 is TGTGCCAGCAGGCACGGGGGAAATGGGCAGTTCTTC. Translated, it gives CASRHGGNGQFF.

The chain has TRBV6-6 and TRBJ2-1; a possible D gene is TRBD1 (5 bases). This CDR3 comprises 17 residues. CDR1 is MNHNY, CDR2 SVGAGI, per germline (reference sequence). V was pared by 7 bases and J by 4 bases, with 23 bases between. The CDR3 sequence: CASNQAPDTTPYNEQFF. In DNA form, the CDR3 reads TGTGCCAGCAACCAAGCCCCGGACACCACCCCTTACAATGAGCAGTTCTTC.

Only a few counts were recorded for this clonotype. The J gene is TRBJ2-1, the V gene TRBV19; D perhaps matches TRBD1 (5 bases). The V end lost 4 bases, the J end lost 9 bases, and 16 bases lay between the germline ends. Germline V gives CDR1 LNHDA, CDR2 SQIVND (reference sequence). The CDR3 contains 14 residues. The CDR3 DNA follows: TGTGCCAGTAGTAAGTCAGGGTATAATCCTGAGCAGTTCTTC. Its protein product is CASSKSGYNPEQFF.

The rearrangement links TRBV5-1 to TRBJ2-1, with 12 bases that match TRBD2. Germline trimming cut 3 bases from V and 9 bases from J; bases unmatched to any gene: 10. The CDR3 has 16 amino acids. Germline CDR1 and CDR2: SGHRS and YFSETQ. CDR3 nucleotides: TGCGCCAGCAGCTGGCCGCCTAGCGGGGGGGCCGTTGAGCAGTTCTTC. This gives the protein CASSWPPSGGAVEQFF.

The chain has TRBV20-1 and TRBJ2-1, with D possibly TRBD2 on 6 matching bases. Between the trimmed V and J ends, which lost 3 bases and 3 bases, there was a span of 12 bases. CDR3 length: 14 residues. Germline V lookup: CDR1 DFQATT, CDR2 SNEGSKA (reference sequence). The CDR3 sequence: CSARGFSGYNEQFF. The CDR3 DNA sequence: TGCAGTGCTAGGGGGTTTAGCGGCTACAATGAGCAGTTCTTC.

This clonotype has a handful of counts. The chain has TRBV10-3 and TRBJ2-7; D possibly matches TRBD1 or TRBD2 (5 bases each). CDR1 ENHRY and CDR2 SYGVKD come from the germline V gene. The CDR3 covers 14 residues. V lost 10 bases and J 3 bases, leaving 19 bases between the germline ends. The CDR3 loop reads CATGTGDLNYEQYV. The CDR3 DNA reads TGTGCCACCGGGACGGGCGATCTTAACTACGAGCAGTACGTC.

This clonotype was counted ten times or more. The CDR3 spells CASSLGLVLEDEQYF. The CDR3 nucleotides read TGTGCCAGCAGCTTGGGACTAGTCCTTGAGGACGAGCAGTACTTC. This chain uses TRBV7-9 with TRBJ2-7, with 8 bases that match TRBD2. The germline CDR1 and CDR2 sequences are SEHNR and FQNEAQ (reference sequence). After removal of 3 bases from V and 5 bases from J, the junction contained 9 bases not matched to a gene. The CDR3 is 15 residues long.

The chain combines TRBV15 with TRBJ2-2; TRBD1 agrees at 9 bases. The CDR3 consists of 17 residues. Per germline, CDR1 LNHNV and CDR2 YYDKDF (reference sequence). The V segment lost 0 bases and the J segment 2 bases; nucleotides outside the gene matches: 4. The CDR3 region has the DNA TGTGCCACCAGCAGAGAAAACAGGGGGCTTAACACCGGGGAGCTGTTTTTT. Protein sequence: CATSRENRGLNTGELFF.

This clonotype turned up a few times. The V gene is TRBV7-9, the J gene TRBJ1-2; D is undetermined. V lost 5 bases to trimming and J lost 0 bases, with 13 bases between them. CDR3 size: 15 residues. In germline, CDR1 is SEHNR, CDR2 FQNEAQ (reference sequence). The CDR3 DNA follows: TGTGCCAGCAGCCTACCCCCGGTCTCTAACTATGGCTACACCTTC. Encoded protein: CASSLPPVSNYGYTF.

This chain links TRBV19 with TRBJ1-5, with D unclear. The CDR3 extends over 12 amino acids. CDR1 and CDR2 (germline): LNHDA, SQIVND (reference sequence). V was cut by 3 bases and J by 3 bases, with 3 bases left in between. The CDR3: CASSIHNQPQHF. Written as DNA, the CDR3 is TGTGCCAGTAGTATCCACAATCAGCCCCAGCATTTT.

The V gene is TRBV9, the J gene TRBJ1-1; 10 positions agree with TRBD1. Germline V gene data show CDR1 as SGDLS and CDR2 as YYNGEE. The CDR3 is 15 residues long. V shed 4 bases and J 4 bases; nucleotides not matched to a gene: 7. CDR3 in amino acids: CASSPGTGVVTEAFF. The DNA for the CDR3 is TGTGCCAGCAGCCCTGGGACAGGGGTTGTCACTGAAGCTTTCTTT. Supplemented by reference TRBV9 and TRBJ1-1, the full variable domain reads DSGVTQTPKHLITATGQRVTLRCSPRSGDLSVYWYQQSLDQGLQFLIQYYNGEERAKGNILERFSAQQFPDLHSELNLSSLELGDSALYFCASSPGTGVVTEAFFGQGTRLTVV.

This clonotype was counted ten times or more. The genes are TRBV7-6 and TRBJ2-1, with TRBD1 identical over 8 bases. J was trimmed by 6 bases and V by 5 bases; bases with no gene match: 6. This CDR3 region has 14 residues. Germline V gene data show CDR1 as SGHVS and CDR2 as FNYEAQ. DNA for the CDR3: TGTGCCAGCAGCACTCTGACAGGGGTCAATGAGCAGTTCTTC. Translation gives CASSTLTGVNEQFF.

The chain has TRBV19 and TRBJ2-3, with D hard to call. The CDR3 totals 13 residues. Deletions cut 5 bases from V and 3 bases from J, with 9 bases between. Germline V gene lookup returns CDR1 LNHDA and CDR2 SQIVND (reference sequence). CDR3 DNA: TGTGCCAGTAGTTTCCTCATGACAGATACGCAGTATTTT. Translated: CASSFLMTDTQYF.

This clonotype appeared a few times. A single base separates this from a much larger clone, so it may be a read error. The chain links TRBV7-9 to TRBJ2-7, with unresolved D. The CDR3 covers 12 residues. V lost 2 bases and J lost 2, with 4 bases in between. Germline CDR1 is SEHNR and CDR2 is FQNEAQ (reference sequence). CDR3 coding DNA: TGTGCCAGCAGCTTAAATCCCTACGAGCAGTACGTC. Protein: CASSLNPYEQYV.

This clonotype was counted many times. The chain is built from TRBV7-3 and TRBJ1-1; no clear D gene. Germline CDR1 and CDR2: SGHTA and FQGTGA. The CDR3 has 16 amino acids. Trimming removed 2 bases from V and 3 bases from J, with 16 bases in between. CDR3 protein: CASSLDGFGSDTEAFF. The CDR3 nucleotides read TGTGCCAGCAGCTTAGACGGCTTTGGGTCAGACACTGAAGCTTTCTTT.

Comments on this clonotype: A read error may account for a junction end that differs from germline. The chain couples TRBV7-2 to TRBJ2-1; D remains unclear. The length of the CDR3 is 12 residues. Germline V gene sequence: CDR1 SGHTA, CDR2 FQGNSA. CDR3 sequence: CVSSFSYNEQFF. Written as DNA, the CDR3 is TGTGTCAGCAGCTTTAGCTACAATGAGCAGTTCTTC.

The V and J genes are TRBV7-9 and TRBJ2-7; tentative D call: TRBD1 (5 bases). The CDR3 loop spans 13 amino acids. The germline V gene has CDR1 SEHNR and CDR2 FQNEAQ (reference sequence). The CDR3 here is CASSLGYSDSRTV. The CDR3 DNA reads TGTGCCAGCAGCTTAGGGTATTCCGACAGTAGAACTGTC.

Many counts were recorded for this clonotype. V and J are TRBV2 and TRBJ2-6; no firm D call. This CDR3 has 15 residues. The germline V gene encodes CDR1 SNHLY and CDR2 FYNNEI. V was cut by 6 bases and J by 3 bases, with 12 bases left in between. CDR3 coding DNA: TGTGCCAGCAGCCAAGTGGGATTTGGGGCCAACGTCCTGACTTTC. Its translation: CASSQVGFGANVLTF. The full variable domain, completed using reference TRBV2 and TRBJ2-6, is EPEVTQTPSHQVTQMGQEVILRCVPISNHLYFYWYRQILGQKVEFLVSFYNNEISEKSEIFDDQFSVERPDGSNFTLKIRSTKLEDSAMYFCASSQVGFGANVLTFGAGSRLTVL.

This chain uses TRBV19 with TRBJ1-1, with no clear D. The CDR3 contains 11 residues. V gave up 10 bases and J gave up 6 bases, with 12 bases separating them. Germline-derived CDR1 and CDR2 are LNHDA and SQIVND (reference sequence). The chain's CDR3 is CAIQAFSEAFF. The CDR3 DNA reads TGTGCCATCCAGGCATTCTCTGAAGCTTTCTTT.

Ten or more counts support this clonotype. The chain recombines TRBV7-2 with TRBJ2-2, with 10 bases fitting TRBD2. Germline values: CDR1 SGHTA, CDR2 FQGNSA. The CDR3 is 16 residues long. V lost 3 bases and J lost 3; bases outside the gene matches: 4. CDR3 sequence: CASSFSSGGYTGELFF. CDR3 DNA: TGTGCCAGCAGCTTCTCTAGCGGGGGATACACCGGGGAGCTGTTTTTT. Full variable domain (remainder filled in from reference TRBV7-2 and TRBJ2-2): GAGVSQSPSNKVTEKGKDVELRCDPISGHTALYWYRQSLGQGLEFLIYFQGNSAPDKSGLPSDRFSAERTGGSVSTLTIQRTQQEDSAVYLCASSFSSGGYTGELFFGEGSRLTVL.

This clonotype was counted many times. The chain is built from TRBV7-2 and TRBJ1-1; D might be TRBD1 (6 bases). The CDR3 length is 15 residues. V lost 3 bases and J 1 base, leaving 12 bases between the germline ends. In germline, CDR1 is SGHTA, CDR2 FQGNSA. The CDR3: CASSLHRERNTEAFF. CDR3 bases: TGTGCCAGCAGCTTGCACAGGGAGCGGAACACTGAAGCTTTCTTT.